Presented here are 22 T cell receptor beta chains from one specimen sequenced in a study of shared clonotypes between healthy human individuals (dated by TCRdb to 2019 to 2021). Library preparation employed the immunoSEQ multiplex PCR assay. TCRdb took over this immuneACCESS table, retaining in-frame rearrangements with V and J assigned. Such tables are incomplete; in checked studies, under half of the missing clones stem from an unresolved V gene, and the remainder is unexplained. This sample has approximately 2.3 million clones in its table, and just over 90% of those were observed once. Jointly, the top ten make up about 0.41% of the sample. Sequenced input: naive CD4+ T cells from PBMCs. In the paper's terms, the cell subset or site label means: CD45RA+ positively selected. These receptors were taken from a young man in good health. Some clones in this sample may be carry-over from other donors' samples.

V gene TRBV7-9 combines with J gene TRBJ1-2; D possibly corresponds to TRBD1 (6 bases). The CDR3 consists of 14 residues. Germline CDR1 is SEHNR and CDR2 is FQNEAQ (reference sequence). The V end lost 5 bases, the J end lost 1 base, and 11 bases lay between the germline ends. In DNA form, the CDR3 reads TGTGCCAGCAGCCCTACAGGGTTTAACTATGGCTACACCTTC. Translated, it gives CASSPTGFNYGYTF.

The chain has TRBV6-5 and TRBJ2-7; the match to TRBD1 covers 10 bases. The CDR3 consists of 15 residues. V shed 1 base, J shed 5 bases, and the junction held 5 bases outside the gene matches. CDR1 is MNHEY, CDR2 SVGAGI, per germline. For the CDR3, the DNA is TGTGCCAGCAGTTACTTGGGACAGGGGTACAACGAGCAGTACTTC. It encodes CASSYLGQGYNEQYF.

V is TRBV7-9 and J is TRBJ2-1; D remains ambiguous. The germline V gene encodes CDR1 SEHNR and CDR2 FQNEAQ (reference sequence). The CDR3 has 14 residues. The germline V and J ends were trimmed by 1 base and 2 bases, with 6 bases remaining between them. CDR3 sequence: CASSLGEAYNEQFF. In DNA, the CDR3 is TGTGCCAGCAGCTTAGGGGAAGCCTACAATGAGCAGTTCTTC. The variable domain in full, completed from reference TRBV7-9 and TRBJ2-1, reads DTGVSQNPRHKITKRGQNVTFRCDPISEHNRLYWYRQTLGQGPEFLTYFQNEAQLEKSRLLSDRFSAERPKGSFSTLEIQRTEQGDSAMYLCASSLGEAYNEQFFGPGTRLTVL.

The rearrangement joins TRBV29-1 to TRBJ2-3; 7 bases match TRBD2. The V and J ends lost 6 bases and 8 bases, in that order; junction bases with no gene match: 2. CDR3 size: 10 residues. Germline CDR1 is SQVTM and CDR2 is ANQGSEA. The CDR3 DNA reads TGCAGCGTGGGAGGGACTACGCAGTATTTT. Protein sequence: CSVGGTTQYF.

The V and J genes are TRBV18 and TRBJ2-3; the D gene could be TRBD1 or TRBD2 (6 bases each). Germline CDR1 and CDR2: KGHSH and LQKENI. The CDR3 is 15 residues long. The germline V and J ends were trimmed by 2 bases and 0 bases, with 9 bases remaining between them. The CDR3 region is CASSPGGGSTDTQYF. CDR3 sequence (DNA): TGTGCCAGCTCACCAGGAGGGGGTAGCACAGATACGCAGTATTTT.

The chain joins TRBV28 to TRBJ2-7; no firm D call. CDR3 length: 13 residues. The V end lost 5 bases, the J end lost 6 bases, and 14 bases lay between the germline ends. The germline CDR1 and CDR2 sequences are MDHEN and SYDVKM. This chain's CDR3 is CASSRAGSPEQYF. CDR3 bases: TGTGCCAGCAGTCGGGCCGGAAGCCCCGAGCAGTACTTC.

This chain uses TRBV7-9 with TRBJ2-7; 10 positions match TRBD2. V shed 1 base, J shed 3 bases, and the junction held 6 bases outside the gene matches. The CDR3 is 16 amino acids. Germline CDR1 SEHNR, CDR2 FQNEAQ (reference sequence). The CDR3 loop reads CASSLVRASGSYEQYF. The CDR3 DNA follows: TGTGCCAGCAGCTTAGTTCGGGCTAGCGGGAGCTACGAGCAGTACTTC.

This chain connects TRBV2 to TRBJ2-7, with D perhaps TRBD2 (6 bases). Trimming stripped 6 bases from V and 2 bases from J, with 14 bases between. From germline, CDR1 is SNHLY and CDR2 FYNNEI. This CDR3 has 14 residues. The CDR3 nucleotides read TGTGCCAGCAGATGGCGGGACGGCGCCTACGAGCAGTACTTC. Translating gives CASRWRDGAYEQYF.

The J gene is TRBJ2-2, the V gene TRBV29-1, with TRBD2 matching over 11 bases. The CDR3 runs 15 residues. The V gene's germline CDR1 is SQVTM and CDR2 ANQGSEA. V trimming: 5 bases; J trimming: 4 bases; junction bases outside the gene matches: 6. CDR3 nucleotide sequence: TGCAGCGTTCAACTAGCGGGAGATCGCACCGGGGAGCTGTTTTTT. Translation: CSVQLAGDRTGELFF.

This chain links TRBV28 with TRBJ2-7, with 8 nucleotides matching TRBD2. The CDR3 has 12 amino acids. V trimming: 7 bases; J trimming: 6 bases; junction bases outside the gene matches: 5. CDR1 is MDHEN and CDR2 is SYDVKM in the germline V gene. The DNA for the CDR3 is TGTGCCAGCAATCTGGCGGGGGGCGAGCAGTACTTC. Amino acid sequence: CASNLAGGEQYF.

This CDR3 is CASSRTSTSYEQYF. DNA for the CDR3: TGTGCCAGCAGCCGTACTTCGACCTCCTACGAGCAGTACTTC. The chain employs TRBV7-8 and TRBJ2-7; D is unclear. Germline V lookup: CDR1 SGHVS, CDR2 FQNEAQ. The CDR3 length is 14 residues. Trimming stripped 5 bases from V and 0 bases from J, with 11 bases between. The full variable domain, rest sourced from reference TRBV7-8 and TRBJ2-7, is GAGVSQSPRYKVAKRGQDVALRCDPISGHVSLFWYQQALGQGPEFLTYFQNEAQLDKSGLPSDRFFAERPEGSVSTLKIQRTQQEDSAVYLCASSRTSTSYEQYFGPGTRLTVT.

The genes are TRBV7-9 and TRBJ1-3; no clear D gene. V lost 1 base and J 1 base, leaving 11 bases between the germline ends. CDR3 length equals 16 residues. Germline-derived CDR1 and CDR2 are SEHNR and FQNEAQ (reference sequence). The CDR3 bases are TGTGCCAGCAGCTTAGTTACCTCTGGGTCTGGAAACACCATATATTTT. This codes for CASSLVTSGSGNTIYF.

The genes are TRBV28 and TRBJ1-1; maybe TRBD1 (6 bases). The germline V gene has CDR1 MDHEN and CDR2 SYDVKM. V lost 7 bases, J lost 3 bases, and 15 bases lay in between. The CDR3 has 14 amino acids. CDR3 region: CASTVFRGDTEAFF. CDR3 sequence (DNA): TGTGCCAGCACGGTCTTCAGGGGAGACACTGAAGCTTTCTTT.

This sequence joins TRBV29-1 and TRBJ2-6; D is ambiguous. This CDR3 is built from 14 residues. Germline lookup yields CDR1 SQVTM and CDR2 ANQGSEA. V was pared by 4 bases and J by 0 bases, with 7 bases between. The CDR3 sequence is CSVAVNSGANVLTF. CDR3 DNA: TGCAGCGTTGCAGTTAACTCTGGGGCCAACGTCCTGACTTTC. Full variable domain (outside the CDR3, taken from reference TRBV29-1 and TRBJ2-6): SAVISQKPSRDICQRGTSLTIQCQVDSQVTMMFWYRQQPGQSLTLIATANQGSEATYESGFVIDKFPISRPNLTFSTLTVSNMSPEDSSIYLCSVAVNSGANVLTFGAGSRLTVL.

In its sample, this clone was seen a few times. The CDR3 DNA sequence: TGTGCCATCAGTGCAGGGGGACGGAACACTGAAGCTTTCTTT. It encodes CAISAGGRNTEAFF. This chain connects TRBV10-3 to TRBJ1-1, with TRBD1 matching over 7 bases. The CDR3 is 14 residues long. Trimming at V came to 4 bases and at J to 1 base, leaving 3 bases not matched to a gene. Per germline, CDR1 ENHRY and CDR2 SYGVKD.

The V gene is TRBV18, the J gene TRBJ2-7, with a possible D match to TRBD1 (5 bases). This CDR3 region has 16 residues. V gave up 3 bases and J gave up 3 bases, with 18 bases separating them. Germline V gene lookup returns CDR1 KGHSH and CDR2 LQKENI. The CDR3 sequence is CASSPIKLGHYYEQYF. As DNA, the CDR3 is TGTGCCAGCTCACCTATTAAATTAGGACACTACTACGAGCAGTACTTC.

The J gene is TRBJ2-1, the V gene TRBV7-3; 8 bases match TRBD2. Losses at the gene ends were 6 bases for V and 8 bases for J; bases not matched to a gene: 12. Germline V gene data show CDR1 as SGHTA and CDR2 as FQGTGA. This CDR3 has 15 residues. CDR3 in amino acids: CASSLGLASPYEQFF. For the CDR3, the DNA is TGTGCCAGCAGTTTAGGACTAGCCTCTCCTTATGAGCAGTTCTTC.

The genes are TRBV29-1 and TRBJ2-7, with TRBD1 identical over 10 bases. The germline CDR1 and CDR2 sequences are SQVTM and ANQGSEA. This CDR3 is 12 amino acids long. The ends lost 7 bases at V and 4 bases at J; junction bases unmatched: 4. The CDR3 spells CSGTGGGYEQYF. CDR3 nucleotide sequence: TGCAGCGGGACAGGGGGTGGATACGAGCAGTACTTC.

The CDR3 DNA reads TGTGCCAGCCTCGGTACTGAAGCTTTCTTT. It specifies CASLGTEAFF. The chain combines TRBV6-6 with TRBJ1-1; D is unresolved. CDR1 is MNHNY, CDR2 SVGAGI, per germline (reference sequence). This CDR3 comprises 10 residues. Trimming removed 8 bases at V and 5 bases at J, with 6 bases between.

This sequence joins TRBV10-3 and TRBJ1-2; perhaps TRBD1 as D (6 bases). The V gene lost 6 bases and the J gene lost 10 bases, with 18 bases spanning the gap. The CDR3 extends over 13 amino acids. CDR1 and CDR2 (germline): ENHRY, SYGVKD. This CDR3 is CAIRSPGQDHYTF. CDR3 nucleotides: TGTGCCATCAGATCACCGGGACAAGACCACTACACCTTC.

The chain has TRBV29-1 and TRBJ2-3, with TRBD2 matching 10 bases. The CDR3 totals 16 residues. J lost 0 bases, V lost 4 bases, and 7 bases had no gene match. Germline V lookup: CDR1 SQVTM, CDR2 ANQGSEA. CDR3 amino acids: CSVVGRTSGSTDTQYF. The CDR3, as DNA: TGCAGCGTTGTGGGACGGACTAGCGGCAGCACAGATACGCAGTATTTT.

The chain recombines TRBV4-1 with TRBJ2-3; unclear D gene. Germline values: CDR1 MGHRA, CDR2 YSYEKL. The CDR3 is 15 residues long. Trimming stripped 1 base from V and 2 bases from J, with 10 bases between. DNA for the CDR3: TGCGCCAGCAGCCAAGGGCAGGCAGCCACAGATACGCAGTATTTT. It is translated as CASSQGQAATDTQYF.